These T cell receptor beta chains were read from a single sample in a study of post-analysis software for immune sequencing data. TCRdb re-called the PCR reads with MiXCR, one entry per CDR3 protein. The repertoire holds roughly 870,000 distinct CDR3 sequences, with 53% as singletons. Sequencing used blood. The receptors stem from a girl between 5 and 17 years old with multiple sclerosis. Both conserved end residues are part of each CDR3.

CSAPIRLAGVGEQYF | - | TRBV20-1
CASSLNGQRNQPQHF | TRBJ1-5 | TRBV5-1
CATSDSGQGSLPEQFF | TRBJ2-1 | TRBV24-1
CSARDLGSQETQYF | TRBJ2-5 | TRBV20-1
CASSPSGHSHEQYF | TRBJ2-7 | TRBV3-1
CASSYSPRELAGVHEQYF | - | TRBV6-2/TRBV6-3
CSVEETTNYGYTF | TRBJ1-2 | TRBV29-1
CASTTSGSYNEQFF | TRBJ2-1 | TRBV5-1
CSVLISGHQETQYF | TRBJ2-5 | TRBV29-1
CASSFGGGVNGYTF | TRBJ1-2 | TRBV7-9
CSARVRRVTSYNEQFF | TRBJ2-1 | TRBV20-1
CTSSSTRETQYF | TRBJ2-5 | TRBV6-5
CASSHGHSGYTF | TRBJ1-2 | TRBV3-1
CASSQEVPQGETQYF | TRBJ2-5 | TRBV4-1
CSARGGARYGYTF | TRBJ1-2 | TRBV20-1
CASSLPTGRSYNEQFF | TRBJ2-1 | TRBV5-6
CASRLTGGKYEQFF | TRBJ2-1 | TRBV13
CASGRRGGGYTF | TRBJ1-2 | TRBV6-1
CAFSDVGSTDTQYF | TRBJ2-3 | TRBV6-1
CASSVADSPTGEQYF | TRBJ2-7 | TRBV9
CASIPGWDRGSMTTEAFF | TRBJ1-1 | TRBV27
CASSLGWHGYTF | TRBJ1-2 | TRBV12-3/TRBV12-4
CASSLSGTGGGQPQHF | TRBJ1-5 | TRBV5-1
CASSLSPGRGITDTQYF | TRBJ2-3 | TRBV5-1
CASKKEAGVDEQYF | TRBJ2-7 | TRBV27
CATSSPGTSNNEQFF | TRBJ2-1 | TRBV15
CSAIPGVSYEQYF | TRBJ2-7 | TRBV20-1
CSARVGSTEAFF | TRBJ1-1 | TRBV20-1
CASSSRRGTPETQYF | TRBJ2-5 | TRBV19
CSASHMAGTSGRLKETQYF | TRBJ2-5 | TRBV20-1
CSVEGGGGTDTQYF | TRBJ2-3 | TRBV29-1
CASRMTSGAQFF | TRBJ2-1 | TRBV3-1
CASSPRGTSEYIQYF | TRBJ2-4 | TRBV13
CASRSDRGRDEQFF | TRBJ2-1 | TRBV6-1
CSVVKAEYGYTF | TRBJ1-2 | TRBV29-1
CASSEGRQPQHF | TRBJ1-5 | TRBV6-1
CSPQNQETQYF | TRBJ2-5 | TRBV29-1
CASSYQPGFTYEQYF | TRBJ2-7 | TRBV6-5
CASSYAPGQGASEQYF | TRBJ2-7 | TRBV12-3/TRBV12-4
CASNTSGVQETQYF | TRBJ2-5 | TRBV6-5
CASSPDRDQETQYF | TRBJ2-5 | TRBV7-9
CSAPAGVANEQFF | TRBJ2-1 | TRBV20-1
CASSQGSLAGGRQFNEQFF | TRBJ2-1 | TRBV14
CASKRGQGLAEAFF | TRBJ1-1 | TRBV6-5
CASSQVKVEFPNGTIQFF | TRBJ2-1 | TRBV4-2
CASSLARSDRGYGYTF | TRBJ1-2 | TRBV7-9
CASSRTSGRRHEQYF | TRBJ2-7 | TRBV3-1
CASSYTRPSGSSYEQYF | TRBJ2-7 | TRBV6-5
CASSLAVGTIYEQYF | - | TRBV7-9
CASSSEPKNIQYF | TRBJ2-4 | TRBV2
CASSQDESYRAYEQYF | TRBJ2-7 | TRBV4-1
CASSPHTGTQEQYF | TRBJ2-5 | TRBV27
CASSLRLAGVWGETQYF | TRBJ2-5 | TRBV6-6
CASSPPGDGNEQFF | TRBJ2-1 | TRBV6-1
CASSSNRGRNEQYF | - | TRBV11-2
CASSQEGRDRDHEQYF | - | TRBV21-1
CSGGHRTDTQYF | TRBJ2-3 | TRBV29-1